Below are 22 T cell receptor beta chains sequenced from a single sample in a study of blood T cell repertoires in COVID-19. Here immunoSEQ multiplex PCR was the method, and the copy in TCRdb shows in-frame clones only, minus some. Of 220,000 or so clones listed, approximately 88% are singletons. The sequenced sample was peripheral blood. The source is a man aged 55 to 70 who had recovered from COVID-19.

The chain uses TRBV19 and TRBJ2-5, with 7 bases fitting TRBD2. This CDR3 has 16 residues. Unmatched junction bases numbered 15, after V lost 7 bases and J lost 4 bases. Germline V gene lookup returns CDR1 LNHDA and CDR2 SQIVND (reference sequence). The CDR3 sequence is CASTQGWGRATETQYF. Written as DNA, the CDR3 is TGTGCCAGTACCCAGGGCTGGGGGAGGGCCACAGAGACCCAGTACTTC. Based on the CDR3 plus reference TRBV19 and TRBJ2-5, the full variable domain is DGGITQSPKYLFRKEGQNVTLSCEQNLNHDAMYWYRQDPGQGLRLIYYSQIVNDFQKGDIAEGYSVSREKKESFPLTVTSAQKNPTAFYLCASTQGWGRATETQYFGPGTRLLVL.

CDR3 nucleotides: TGTGCCAGCAGCTTGAGGGCGACAGGGGGCCTATACTCCTACGAGCAGTACTTC. Translating it yields CASSLRATGGLYSYEQYF. The chain combines TRBV7-8 with TRBJ2-7; 10 bases map to TRBD1. Germline V gene lookup returns CDR1 SGHVS and CDR2 FQNEAQ. This CDR3 is built from 18 residues. V lost 3 bases and J lost 0; bases outside the gene matches: 11. Together with reference TRBV7-8 and TRBJ2-7, the CDR3 gives the full variable domain: GAGVSQSPRYKVAKRGQDVALRCDPISGHVSLFWYQQALGQGPEFLTYFQNEAQLDKSGLPSDRFFAERPEGSVSTLKIQRTQQEDSAVYLCASSLRATGGLYSYEQYFGPGTRLTVT.

The chain carries TRBV4-1 and TRBJ2-7; TRBD1 agrees at 8 bases. J gave up 2 bases and V 6 bases, and 9 bases lay outside the gene matches. This CDR3 region has 15 residues. Germline V gives CDR1 MGHRA, CDR2 YSYEKL. This chain's CDR3 is CASSPGTGRAYEQYF. CDR3 bases: TGCGCCAGCAGTCCCGGGACAGGAAGGGCCTACGAGCAGTACTTC.

The V and J genes are TRBV24-1 and TRBJ1-5; maybe TRBD1 (6 bases). This CDR3 has 15 amino acids. Between the trimmed V and J ends, which lost 6 bases and 2 bases, there was a span of 13 bases. Germline assignment: CDR1 KGHDR and CDR2 SFDVKD. This CDR3 is CATSTGSKGNQPQHF. The CDR3 region has the DNA TGTGCCACCAGTACAGGGTCGAAGGGCAATCAGCCCCAGCATTTT.

A few counts support this clone. The CDR3 loop is CASSLERRGETQYF. The CDR3 DNA reads TGTGCCAGCAGCTTGGAGAGAAGGGGAGAGACCCAGTACTTC. The chain carries TRBV5-4 and TRBJ2-5; weak D call: TRBD1 (5 bases). V lost 0 bases and J 4 bases, leaving 10 bases between the germline ends. Germline V gene lookup returns CDR1 SGHNT and CDR2 YYREEE (reference sequence). The CDR3 has 14 amino acids.

The rearrangement joins TRBV5-1 to TRBJ2-5, with D tentatively TRBD2 (5 bases). Germline CDR1 SGHRS, CDR2 YFSETQ. The CDR3 totals 14 residues. V lost 4 bases and J lost 13, with 23 bases in between. In nucleotides, the CDR3 is TGCGCCAGCAGCCCGACCCGTAGCGACACCCAGCTGTACTTC. Amino acids: CASSPTRSDTQLYF.

The chain combines TRBV7-9 with TRBJ2-3; a weak D match, TRBD1 (5 bases). Trimming removed 4 bases from V and 6 bases from J, with 14 bases in between. Germline CDR1 is SEHNR and CDR2 is FQNEAQ (reference sequence). This CDR3 region has 14 residues. CDR3 bases: TGTGCCAGCAGCTACCCGAGGACACGCGATACGCAGTATTTT. Amino acids: CASSYPRTRDTQYF.

V is TRBV5-4 and J is TRBJ2-2; 7 bases line up with TRBD1. Germline V CDR1 and CDR2: SGHNT, YYREEE (reference sequence). V lost 4 bases, J lost 2 bases, and 8 bases stayed unmatched. The CDR3 extends over 16 amino acids. The CDR3 sequence is CASSPKDRRNTGELFF. The CDR3 region has the DNA TGTGCCAGCAGCCCCAAGGACAGGCGAAACACCGGGGAGCTGTTTTTT.

The CDR3: CASSPNTGGAYEQYF. DNA for the CDR3: TGTGCCAGCAGTCCGAATACAGGGGGCGCCTACGAGCAGTACTTC. V is TRBV6-5 and J is TRBJ2-7, with 9 bases identical to TRBD1. CDR3 length: 15 residues. From germline, CDR1 is MNHEY and CDR2 SVGAGI. The junction had 7 bases not matched to a gene; V was cut back by 5 bases and J by 2 bases.

The chain carries TRBV25-1 and TRBJ1-2; D gene unclear. From germline, CDR1 is MGHDK and CDR2 SYGVNS. Trimming shortened V by 3 bases and J by 2 bases, and 16 bases separated the two germline ends. This CDR3 is built from 16 residues. The CDR3 sequence: CASSEPSGNPNYGYTF. The CDR3 nucleotides are TGTGCCAGCAGTGAGCCTTCGGGGAACCCGAACTATGGCTACACCTTC.

V usage is TRBV3-1 (or the pseudogene TRBV3-2) and J usage is TRBJ1-2; 8 nucleotides match TRBD1. Germline lookup yields CDR1 LGHDT and CDR2 YNNKEL (reference sequence). Losses at the gene ends were 4 bases for V and 4 bases for J; bases not matched to a gene: 5. The CDR3 runs 14 residues. The CDR3 DNA follows: TGTGCCAGCAGCCGGACAGGGTCCTTCTATGGCTACACCTTC. Amino acid sequence: CASSRTGSFYGYTF.

The chain combines TRBV9 with TRBJ1-6, with 8 bases identical to TRBD1. Unmatched junction bases numbered 5, after V lost 0 bases and J lost 9 bases. CDR1 and CDR2 from the germline V gene are SGDLS and YYNGEE. There are 15 residues in the CDR3. The CDR3 DNA reads as TGTGCCAGCAGCGTAGAAACAGGGGGTAGTTCACCCCTCCACTTT. This encodes CASSVETGGSSPLHF.

This chain links TRBV6-5 with TRBJ2-1; 8 nucleotides align to TRBD2. Trimming at V came to 9 bases and at J to 7 bases, leaving 14 bases not matched to a gene. Germline values: CDR1 MNHEY, CDR2 SVGAGI. The CDR3 contains 15 residues. CDR3 bases: TGTGCCAGTGGGGGGAGCCGGGGGGGCCGGAATGAGCAGTTCTTC. It codes for CASGGSRGGRNEQFF.

The chain uses TRBV7-2 and TRBJ1-5, with D perhaps matching TRBD1 (5 bases). The CDR3 loop spans 17 amino acids. The germline gives CDR1 SGHTA, CDR2 FQGNSA. V lost 0 bases, J lost 0 bases, and 12 bases lay in between. CDR3 protein: CASSLAQGPNSNQPQHF. The CDR3 nucleotides read TGTGCCAGCAGCTTAGCCCAGGGCCCAAATAGCAATCAGCCCCAGCATTTT. Looking up the rest from reference TRBV7-2 and TRBJ1-5 gives the full variable domain: GAGVSQSPSNKVTEKGKDVELRCDPISGHTALYWYRQSLGQGLEFLIYFQGNSAPDKSGLPSDRFSAERTGGSVSTLTIQRTQQEDSAVYLCASSLAQGPNSNQPQHFGDGTRLSIL.

The V and J genes are TRBV7-2 and TRBJ2-7, with D unclear. Trimming cost V 1 base and J 6 bases, with 10 bases left between them. The CDR3 sequence is 13 residues long. In germline, CDR1 is SGHTA, CDR2 FQGNSA. The CDR3 reads CASSLGQVGEQYF. The CDR3 DNA is TGTGCCAGCAGCTTAGGTCAGGTTGGCGAGCAGTACTTC. Full variable domain (rest looked up from reference TRBV7-2 and TRBJ2-7): GAGVSQSPSNKVTEKGKDVELRCDPISGHTALYWYRQSLGQGLEFLIYFQGNSAPDKSGLPSDRFSAERTGGSVSTLTIQRTQQEDSAVYLCASSLGQVGEQYFGPGTRLTVT.

This chain joins TRBV7-9 and TRBJ2-5, with 13 positions matching TRBD2. CDR3 length equals 16 residues. V gave up 5 bases and J gave up 5 bases; unmatched junction bases: 8. The germline gives CDR1 SEHNR, CDR2 FQNEAQ (reference sequence). DNA for the CDR3: TGTGCCAGCAGCGGCCCGGGACTAGCGGGATGGGAGACCCAGTACTTC. It is translated as CASSGPGLAGWETQYF. Based on the CDR3 plus reference TRBV7-9 and TRBJ2-5, the full variable domain is DTGVSQNPRHKITKRGQNVTFRCDPISEHNRLYWYRQTLGQGPEFLTYFQNEAQLEKSRLLSDRFSAERPKGSFSTLEIQRTEQGDSAMYLCASSGPGLAGWETQYFGPGTRLLVL.

The sample holds one count of this clone. The rearrangement uses TRBV6-2 or TRBV6-3 and TRBJ2-1, with TRBD2 matching over 11 bases. This CDR3 is built from 15 residues. V dropped 4 bases and J dropped 9; count of bases not matched to a gene: 8. Germline values: CDR1 MNHEY, CDR2 SVGEGT. The CDR3 nucleotides are TGTGCCAGCAGTTTAGCGGGAGGGCCTCGAGTTGAGCAGTTCTTC. Amino acid sequence: CASSLAGGPRVEQFF.

V and J are TRBV9 and TRBJ2-5; 7 positions agree with TRBD2. J lost 0 bases, V lost 5 bases, and 7 bases had no gene match. The CDR3 consists of 15 residues. Per germline, CDR1 SGDLS and CDR2 YYNGEE. The CDR3 is CASSSSGEYQETQYF. The CDR3 DNA is TGTGCCAGCAGTTCCAGCGGGGAGTACCAAGAGACCCAGTACTTC.

The chain links TRBV5-6 to TRBJ2-1; 7 nucleotides line up with TRBD1. Germline-derived CDR1 and CDR2 are SGHDT and YYEEEE. V lost 4 bases, J lost 7 bases, and 17 bases stayed unmatched. This CDR3 region has 17 residues. In DNA form, the CDR3 reads TGTGCCAGCAGCCCACAATTCACTAGGGGGCGAGGGAATGAGCAGTTCTTC. Translating it yields CASSPQFTRGRGNEQFF.

About this clone: The same CDR3 can be traced to other DNA sequences in this sample. The V gene is TRBV6-2 or TRBV6-3, the J gene TRBJ2-3; no clear D gene. The V gene's germline CDR1 is MNHEY and CDR2 SVGEGT. CDR3 size: 11 residues. The ends were cut back, 6 bases at V and 5 bases at J, with 6 bases in the middle. CDR3 in amino acids: CASSPRDTQYF. CDR3 in DNA: TGTGCCAGCAGCCCGCGAGATACGCAGTATTTT.

The chain combines TRBV19 with TRBJ1-2; 7 nucleotides line up with TRBD1. This CDR3 has 15 residues. Trimming at V came to 7 bases and at J to 5 bases, leaving 13 bases not matched to a gene. Per the germline V gene, CDR1 is LNHDA and CDR2 is SQIVND (reference sequence). This CDR3 is CASTLSKGALYGYTF. CDR3 DNA: TGTGCCAGTACCCTCTCCAAGGGGGCGCTTTATGGCTACACCTTC.

The CDR3 spells CASSGRASYEQYF. DNA for the CDR3: TGTGCCAGCTCCGGGAGGGCCTCCTACGAGCAGTACTTC. The V gene is TRBV19, the J gene TRBJ2-7; 8 nucleotides agree with TRBD2. This CDR3 comprises 13 residues. The trim removed 9 bases at V and 0 bases at J, leaving 4 bases unmatched. Germline CDR1 is LNHDA and CDR2 is SQIVND (reference sequence).